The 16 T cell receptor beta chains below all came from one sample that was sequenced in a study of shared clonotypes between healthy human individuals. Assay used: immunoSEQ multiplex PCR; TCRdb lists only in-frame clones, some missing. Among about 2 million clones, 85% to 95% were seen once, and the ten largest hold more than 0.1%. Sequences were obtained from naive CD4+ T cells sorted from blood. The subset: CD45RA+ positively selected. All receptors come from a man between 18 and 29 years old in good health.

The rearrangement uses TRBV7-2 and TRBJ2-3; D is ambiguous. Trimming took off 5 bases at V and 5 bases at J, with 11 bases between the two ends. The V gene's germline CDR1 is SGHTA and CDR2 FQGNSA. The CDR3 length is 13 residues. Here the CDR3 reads CASSTNQVDTQYF. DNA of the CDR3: TGTGCCAGCAGCACTAACCAGGTAGATACGCAGTATTTT.

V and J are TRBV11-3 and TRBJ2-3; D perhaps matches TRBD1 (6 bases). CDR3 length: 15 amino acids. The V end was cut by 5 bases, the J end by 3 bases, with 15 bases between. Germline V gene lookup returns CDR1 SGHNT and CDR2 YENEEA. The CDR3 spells CASSPRGEATDTQYF. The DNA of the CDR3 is TGTGCCAGCAGCCCCAGGGGTGAGGCGACAGATACGCAGTATTTT.

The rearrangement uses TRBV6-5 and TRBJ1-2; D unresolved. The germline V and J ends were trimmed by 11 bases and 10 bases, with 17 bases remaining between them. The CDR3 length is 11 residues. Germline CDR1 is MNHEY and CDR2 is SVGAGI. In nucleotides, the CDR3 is TGTGCCTCCGGACGTTCACCGCACTACACCTTC. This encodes CASGRSPHYTF.

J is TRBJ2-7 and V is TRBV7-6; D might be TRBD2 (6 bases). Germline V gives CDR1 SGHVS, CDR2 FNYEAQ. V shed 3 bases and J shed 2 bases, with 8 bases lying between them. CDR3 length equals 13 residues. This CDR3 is CASSFSGTYEQYF. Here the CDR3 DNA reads TGTGCCAGCAGCTTTAGCGGTACCTACGAGCAGTACTTC.

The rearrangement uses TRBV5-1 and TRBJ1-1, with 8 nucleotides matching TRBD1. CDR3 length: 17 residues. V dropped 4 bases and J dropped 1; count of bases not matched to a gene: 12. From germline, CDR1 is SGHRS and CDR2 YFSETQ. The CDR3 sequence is CASSHPGQAHPNTEAFF. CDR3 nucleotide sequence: TGCGCCAGCAGCCATCCGGGACAGGCCCACCCGAACACTGAAGCTTTCTTT.

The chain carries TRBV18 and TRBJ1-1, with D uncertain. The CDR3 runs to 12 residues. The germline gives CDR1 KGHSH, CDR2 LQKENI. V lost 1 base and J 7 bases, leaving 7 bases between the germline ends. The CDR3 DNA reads TGTGCCAGCTCACCACAATCAGGTGAAGCTTTCTTT. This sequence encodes CASSPQSGEAFF.

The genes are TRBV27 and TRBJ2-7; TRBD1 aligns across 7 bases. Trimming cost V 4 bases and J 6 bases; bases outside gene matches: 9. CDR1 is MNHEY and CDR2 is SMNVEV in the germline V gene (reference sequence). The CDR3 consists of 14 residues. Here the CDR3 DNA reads TGTGCCAGCAGTTGGACAGGAATATTCTCCGAGCAGTACTTC. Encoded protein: CASSWTGIFSEQYF.

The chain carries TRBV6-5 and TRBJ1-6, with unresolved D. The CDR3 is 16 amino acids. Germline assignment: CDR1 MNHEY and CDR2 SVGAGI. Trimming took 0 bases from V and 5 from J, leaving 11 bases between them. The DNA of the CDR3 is TGTGCCAGCAGTTACTCTTGGGCCGACAATAATTCACCCCTCCACTTT. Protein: CASSYSWADNNSPLHF.

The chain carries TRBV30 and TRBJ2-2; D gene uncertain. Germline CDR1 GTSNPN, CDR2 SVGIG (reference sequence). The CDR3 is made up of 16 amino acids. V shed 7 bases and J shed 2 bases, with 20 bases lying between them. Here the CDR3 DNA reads TGTGCCTCAACGGGCTACCGAAACTCAAACACCGGGGAGCTGTTTTTT. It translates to CASTGYRNSNTGELFF.

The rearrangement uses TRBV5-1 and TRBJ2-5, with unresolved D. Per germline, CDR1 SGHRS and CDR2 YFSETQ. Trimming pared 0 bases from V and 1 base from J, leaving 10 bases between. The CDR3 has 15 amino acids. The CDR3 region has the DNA TGCGCCAGCAGCTTGGCCTCAAACCCCCAAGAGACCCAGTACTTC. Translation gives CASSLASNPQETQYF.

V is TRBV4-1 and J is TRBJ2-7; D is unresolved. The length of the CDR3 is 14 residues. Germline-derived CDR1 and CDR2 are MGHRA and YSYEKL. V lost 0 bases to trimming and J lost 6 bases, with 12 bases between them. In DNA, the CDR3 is TGCGCCAGCAGCCAAGATTCCCTAGTCGGCGAGCAGTACTTC. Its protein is CASSQDSLVGEQYF.

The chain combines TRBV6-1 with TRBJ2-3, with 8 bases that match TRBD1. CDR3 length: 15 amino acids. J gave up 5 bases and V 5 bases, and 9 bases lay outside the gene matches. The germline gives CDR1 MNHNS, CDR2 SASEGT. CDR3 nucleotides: TGTGCCAGCAGTACGCAGGGGGCGAGGGTAGATACGCAGTATTTT. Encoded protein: CASSTQGARVDTQYF.

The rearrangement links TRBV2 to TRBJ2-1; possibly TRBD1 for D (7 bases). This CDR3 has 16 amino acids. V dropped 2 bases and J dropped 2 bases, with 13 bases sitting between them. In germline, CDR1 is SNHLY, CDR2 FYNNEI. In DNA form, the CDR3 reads TGTGCCAGCAGTGAAATAGGCGGGACAGCCTACAATGAGCAGTTCTTC. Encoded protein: CASSEIGGTAYNEQFF.

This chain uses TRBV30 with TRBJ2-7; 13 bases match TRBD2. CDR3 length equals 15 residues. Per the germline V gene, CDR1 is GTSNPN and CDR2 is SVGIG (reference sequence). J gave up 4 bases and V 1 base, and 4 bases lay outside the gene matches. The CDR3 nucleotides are TGTGCCTGGAGTGGGGGACTAGCGGGGAAATACGAGCAGTACTTC. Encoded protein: CAWSGGLAGKYEQYF. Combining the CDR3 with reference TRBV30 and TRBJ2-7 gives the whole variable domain SQTIHQWPATLVQPVGSPLSLECTVEGTSNPNLYWYRQAAGRGLQLLFYSVGIGQISSEVPQNLSASRPQDRQFILSSKKLLLSDSGFYLCAWSGGLAGKYEQYFGPGTRLTVT.

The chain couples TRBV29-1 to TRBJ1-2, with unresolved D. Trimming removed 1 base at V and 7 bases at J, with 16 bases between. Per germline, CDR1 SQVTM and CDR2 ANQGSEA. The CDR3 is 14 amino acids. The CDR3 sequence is CSVEAAGLSGGYTF. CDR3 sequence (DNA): TGCAGCGTTGAAGCGGCAGGTCTGTCGGGTGGCTACACCTTC.

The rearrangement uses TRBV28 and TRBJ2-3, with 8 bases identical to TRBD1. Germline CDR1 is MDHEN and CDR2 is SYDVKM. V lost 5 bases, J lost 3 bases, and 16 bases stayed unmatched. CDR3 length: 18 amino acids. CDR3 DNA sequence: TGTGCCAGCAGTGGCCGCACAAGACAGGGGCGAGGAACAGATACGCAGTATTTT. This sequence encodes CASSGRTRQGRGTDTQYF. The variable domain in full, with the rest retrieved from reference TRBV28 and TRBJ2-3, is DVKVTQSSRYLVKRTGEKVFLECVQDMDHENMFWYRQDPGLGLRLIYFSYDVKMKEKGDIPEGYSVSREKKERFSLILESASTNQTSMYLCASSGRTRQGRGTDTQYFGPGTRLTVL.